The sequence of this T cell receptor (beta chain) was determined in a study of blood T cell repertoires in COVID-19. About the research overall: The analysed material was cDNA or gDNA that came from T cells, B-cell-depleted T cells, or PBMCs.

The CDR3 is 15 amino acids. In germline, CDR1 is LGHDT, CDR2 YNNKEL (reference sequence). J gave up 2 bases and V 1 base, and 2 bases lay outside the gene matches. In the original workflow: Quantification of nucleated cells was approximated via reference gene primer amplification. Data came from immunoSEQ multiplex PCR; TCRdb stores just in-frame clones and leaves some out. V and J calls plus clone size are reproduced from that table; the DNA served to infer D and trimming. The sample shows roughly 150,000 clones, less than 85% of them seen only once. Followed longitudinally, the Seattle patients had been enrolled during active infection.

Sequencing was done on a sample of peripheral blood. This chain links TRBV3-1 (or the pseudogene TRBV3-2) with TRBJ2-5, with 9 bases identical to TRBD2. The sequence was collected from a woman in her sixties or seventies with COVID-19, enrolled during active disease. In nucleotides, the CDR3 is TGTGCCAGCAGCCAAGGGGGACTAGCTCAAGAGACCCAGTACTTC. Protein sequence: CASSQGGLAQETQYF.